The text below deals with one T cell receptor beta chain. The antigen remains unidentified. The source of the sample is a study of beta chain features in type 1 diabetes. Whole-study context: Patients and healthy donors were similar in age, gender and cell yields.

Study-level points and caveats: At VDJ recombination sites, type 1 diabetes patients had fewer insertions and more deleted nucleotides. Whatever favoring of shorter templates PCR might show would apply equally to patients and controls.

Expressed TCRB transcripts were sequenced after all isolated RNA was converted to cDNA. Profiled with immunoSEQ multiplex PCR; TCRdb holds only in-frame clones, not every one. The sample has 390,000 or so clones, approximately 13% seen once. Per the germline V gene, CDR1 is SGHNT and CDR2 is YYREEE (reference sequence). This CDR3 is 16 amino acids long. V lost 1 base to trimming and J lost 5 bases; unmatched junction nucleotides: 9. CD4+ naive, central memory, regulatory and stem cell-like memory subsets were isolated by sorting on CD45RO/CCR7/CD25/CD127/CD95/CD27. The TCR originated in a man under 40 in good health. The rearrangement joins TRBV5-4 to TRBJ2-3; 8 bases agree with TRBD2. Sequencing was done on a sample of naive CD4+ T cells from blood. The CDR3 loop is CASSLRSGTRGDTQYF. CDR3 bases: TGTGCCAGCAGCTTGAGGTCCGGGACTAGAGGAGATACGCAGTATTTT.